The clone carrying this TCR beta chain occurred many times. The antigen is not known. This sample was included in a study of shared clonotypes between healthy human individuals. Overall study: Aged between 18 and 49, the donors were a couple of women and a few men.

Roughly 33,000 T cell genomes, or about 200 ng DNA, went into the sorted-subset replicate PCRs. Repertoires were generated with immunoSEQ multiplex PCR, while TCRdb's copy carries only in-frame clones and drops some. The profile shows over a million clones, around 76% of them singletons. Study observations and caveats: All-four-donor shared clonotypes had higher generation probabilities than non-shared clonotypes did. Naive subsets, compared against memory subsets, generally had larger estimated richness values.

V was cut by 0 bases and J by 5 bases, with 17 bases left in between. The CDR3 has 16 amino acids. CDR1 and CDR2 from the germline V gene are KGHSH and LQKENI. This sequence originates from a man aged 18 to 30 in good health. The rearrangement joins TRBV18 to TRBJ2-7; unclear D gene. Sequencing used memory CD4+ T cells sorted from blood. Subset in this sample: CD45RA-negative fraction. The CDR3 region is CASSPPTGRPLNEQYF. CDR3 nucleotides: TGTGCCAGCTCACCACCAACCGGCAGGCCACTAAACGAGCAGTACTTC. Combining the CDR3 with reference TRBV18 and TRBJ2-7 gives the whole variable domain NAGVMQNPRHLVRRRGQEARLRCSPMKGHSHVYWYRQLPEEGLKFMVYLQKENIIDESGMPKERFSAEFPKEGPSILRIQQVVRGDSAAYFCASSPPTGRPLNEQYFGPGTRLTVT.